This TCR beta chain was identified in a study of T cell changes during pregnancy in multiple sclerosis. Germline V gene data show CDR1 as SEHNR and CDR2 as FQNEAQ (reference sequence). CDR3 length: 16 residues. V was shortened by 0 bases and J by 1 base, with 13 bases between the two germline ends. TCRdb's copy holds only in-frame clones and misses some; the assay was immunoSEQ multiplex PCR. The table has 61,000 or so clones, roughly 93% seen once; the top ten hold 0.36%. The specimen comprised CD4+ T cells from peripheral blood mononuclear cells, sampled before pregnancy. This TCR came from a female donor with multiple sclerosis, enrolled in a pregnancy study. The chain joins TRBV7-9 to TRBJ2-7; the D is unclear. The CDR3 bases are TGTGCCAGCAGCTTAGCGGGTACCGGGTCATCCTACGAGCAGTACTTC. This gives the protein CASSLAGTGSSYEQYF.